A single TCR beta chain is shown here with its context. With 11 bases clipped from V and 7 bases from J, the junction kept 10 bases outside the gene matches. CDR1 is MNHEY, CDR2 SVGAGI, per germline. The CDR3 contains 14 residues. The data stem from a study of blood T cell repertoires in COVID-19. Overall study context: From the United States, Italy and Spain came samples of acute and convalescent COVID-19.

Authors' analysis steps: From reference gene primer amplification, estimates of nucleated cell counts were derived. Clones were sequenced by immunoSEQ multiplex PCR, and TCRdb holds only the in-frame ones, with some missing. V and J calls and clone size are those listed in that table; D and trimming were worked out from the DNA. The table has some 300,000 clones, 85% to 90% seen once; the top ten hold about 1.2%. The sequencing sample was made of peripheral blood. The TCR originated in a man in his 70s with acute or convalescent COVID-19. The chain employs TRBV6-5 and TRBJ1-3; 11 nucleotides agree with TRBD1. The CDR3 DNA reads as TGTGCCGCATCTCCGGGACAGGGGGGTAACACCATATATTTT. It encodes CAASPGQGGNTIYF.